The clone carrying this T cell receptor beta chain was seen only a few times. What it binds is not known. Looked up from germline, CDR1 is SGHTA and CDR2 is FQGNSA. The CDR3 spans 13 residues. The ends were cut back, 4 bases at V and 3 bases at J, with 9 bases in the middle. TCRB transcripts that were expressed got sequenced, as all of the isolated RNA had been reverse transcribed. The data were produced by immunoSEQ multiplex PCR, yet TCRdb's version contains in-frame clones alone and is incomplete. The sample lists about 260,000 clones; around 24% were seen once. The sample is drawn from a study of beta chain features in type 1 diabetes. Study results and limitations: A potential PCR bias toward shorter templates would be equal in patient and control samples. Shorter TCRB CDR3s, moderately but significantly so, marked every one of the four CD4+ subsets in Type 1 diabetes patients. When VDJ junctions were examined, type 1 diabetes patients showed fewer insertions and more deletions.

Specimen: naive CD4+ T cells from blood. The chain links TRBV7-2 to TRBJ1-1, with no clear D. The origin of this receptor is a young woman with type 1 diabetes. This chain's CDR3 is CASSSMTYTEAFF. DNA of the CDR3: TGTGCCAGCAGCTCTATGACTTACACTGAAGCTTTCTTT.